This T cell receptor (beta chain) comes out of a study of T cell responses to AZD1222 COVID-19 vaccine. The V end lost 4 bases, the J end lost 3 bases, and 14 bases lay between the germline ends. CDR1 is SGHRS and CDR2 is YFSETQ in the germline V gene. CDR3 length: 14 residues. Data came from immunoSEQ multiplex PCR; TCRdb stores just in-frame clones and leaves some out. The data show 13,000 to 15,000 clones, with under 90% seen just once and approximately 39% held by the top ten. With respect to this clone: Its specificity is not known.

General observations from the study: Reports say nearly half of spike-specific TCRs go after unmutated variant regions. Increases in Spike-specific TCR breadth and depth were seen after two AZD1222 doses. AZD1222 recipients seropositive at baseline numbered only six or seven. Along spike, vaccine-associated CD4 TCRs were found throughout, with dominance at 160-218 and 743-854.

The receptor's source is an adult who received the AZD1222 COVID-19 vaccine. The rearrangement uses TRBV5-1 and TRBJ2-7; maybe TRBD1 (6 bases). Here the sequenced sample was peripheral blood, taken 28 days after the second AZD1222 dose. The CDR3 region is CASSPLGRGYEQYF. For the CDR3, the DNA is TGCGCCAGCAGCCCTCTAGGCAGGGGCTACGAGCAGTACTTC.